The subject of this entry is one T cell receptor (beta chain). A junction end diverges from the germline sequence, so it may reflect a read error. The record originates from a study of blood T cells in healthy people across ages. Per-sample yields of isolated PBMCs were at least 6 million. Extraction yielded at least 6 micrograms of total RNA per sample. The CDR3 has 14 amino acids. CDR1 and CDR2 (germline): SEHNR, FQNEAQ (reference sequence). Together with a sample-barcoded 5' primer, a J-beta primer mix was included in a second PCR lasting 7 to 11 cycles. MiXCR, applied by TCRdb to the 5' RACE reads, yields one record per CDR3 protein. This sample has approximately 1.5 million distinct CDR3 sequences; 30% to 40% occur once, and the top ten carry roughly 12%.

Sequencing used blood. The chain is built from TRBV7-9 and TRBJ2-1; 9 nucleotides match TRBD1. The clonotype was recovered from a woman aged 25 to 39 in good health. The CDR3 is CAGSLGQGSNEQFF. CDR3 DNA: TGTGCCGGCAGCTTGGGACAGGGTAGTAATGAGCAGTTCTTC.